Sequencing of this TCR beta chain was carried out in a study of blood T cells in healthy people across ages. Findings of the study overall: Long-lived and aged donors differed, with more naive CD4+ cells and higher diversity in the long-lived.

Sample-barcoded 5' priming and a J-beta primer mix drove a second PCR of roughly 7 to 11 cycles. A single record per CDR3 protein comes from TCRdb applying MiXCR to the 5' RACE reads. The sample yields about 760,000 distinct CDR3 sequences, just over 55% seen once. CDR1 MDHEN and CDR2 SYDVKM come from the germline V gene. CDR3 length equals 14 residues. Losses at the gene ends were 7 bases for V and 10 bases for J; bases not matched to a gene: 13. Comments on this clonotype: Its cognate antigen is unknown.

This rearrangement joins TRBV28 to TRBJ2-1, with TRBD2 identical over 7 bases. The origin of this receptor is a man in his forties in good health. The sample taken for sequencing was blood. CDR3 protein: CASTNTPRGGEQFF. CDR3 sequence (DNA): TGTGCCAGCACAAACACCCCAAGGGGAGGGGAGCAGTTCTTC.